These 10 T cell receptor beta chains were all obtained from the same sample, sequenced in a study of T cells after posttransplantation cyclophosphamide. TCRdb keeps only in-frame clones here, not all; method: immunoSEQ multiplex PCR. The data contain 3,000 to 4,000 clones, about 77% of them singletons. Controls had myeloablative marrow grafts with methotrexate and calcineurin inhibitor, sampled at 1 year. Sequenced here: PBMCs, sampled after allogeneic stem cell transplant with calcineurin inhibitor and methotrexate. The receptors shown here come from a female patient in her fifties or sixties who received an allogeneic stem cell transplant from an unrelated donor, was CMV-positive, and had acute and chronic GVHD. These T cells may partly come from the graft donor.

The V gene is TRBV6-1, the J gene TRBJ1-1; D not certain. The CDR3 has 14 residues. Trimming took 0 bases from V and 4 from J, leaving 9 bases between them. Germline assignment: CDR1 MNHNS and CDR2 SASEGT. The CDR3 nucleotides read TGTGCCAGCAGTGAAGCCCCCCCGTCCACTGAAGCTTTCTTT. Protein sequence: CASSEAPPSTEAFF.

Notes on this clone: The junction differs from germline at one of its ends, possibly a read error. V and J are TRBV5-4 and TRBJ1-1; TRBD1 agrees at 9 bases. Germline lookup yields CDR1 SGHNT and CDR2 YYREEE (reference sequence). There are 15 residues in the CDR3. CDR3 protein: CASSTGQGLNTKAFF. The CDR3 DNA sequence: TGTGCCAGCAGCACTGGACAGGGGCTGAACACTAAAGCTTTCTTT.

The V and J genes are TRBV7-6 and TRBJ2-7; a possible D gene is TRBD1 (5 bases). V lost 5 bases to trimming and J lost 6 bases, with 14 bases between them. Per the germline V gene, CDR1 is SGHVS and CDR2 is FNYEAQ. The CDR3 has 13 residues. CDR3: CASSVSRVAEQYF. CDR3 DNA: TGTGCCAGCAGCGTCTCCAGGGTCGCCGAGCAGTACTTC.

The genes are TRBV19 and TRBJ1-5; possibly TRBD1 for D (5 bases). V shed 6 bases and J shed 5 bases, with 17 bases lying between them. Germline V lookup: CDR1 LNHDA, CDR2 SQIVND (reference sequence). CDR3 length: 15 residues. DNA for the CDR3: TGTGCCAGTAGGGAGCAAACAGGTTCCCATCAGCCCCAGCATTTT. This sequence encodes CASREQTGSHQPQHF.

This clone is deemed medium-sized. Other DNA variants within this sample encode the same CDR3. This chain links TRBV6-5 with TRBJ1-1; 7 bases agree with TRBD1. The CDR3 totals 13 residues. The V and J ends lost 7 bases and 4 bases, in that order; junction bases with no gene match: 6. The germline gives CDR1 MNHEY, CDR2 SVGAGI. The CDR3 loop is CASILQGSTEAFF. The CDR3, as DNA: TGTGCCAGCATCCTACAGGGGAGCACTGAAGCTTTCTTT.

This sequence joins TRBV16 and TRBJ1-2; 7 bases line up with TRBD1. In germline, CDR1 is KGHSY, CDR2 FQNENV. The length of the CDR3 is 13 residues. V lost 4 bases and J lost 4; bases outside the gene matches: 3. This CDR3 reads CASSLDRVYGYTF. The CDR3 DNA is TGTGCCAGCAGCCTCGACAGGGTCTATGGCTACACCTTC.

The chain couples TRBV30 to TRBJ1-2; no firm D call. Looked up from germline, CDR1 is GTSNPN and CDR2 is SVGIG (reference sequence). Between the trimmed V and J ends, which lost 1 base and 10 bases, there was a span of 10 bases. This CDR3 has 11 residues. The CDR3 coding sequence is TGTGCCTGGAGTGGAGGGCCTAACTACACCTTC. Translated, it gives CAWSGGPNYTF.

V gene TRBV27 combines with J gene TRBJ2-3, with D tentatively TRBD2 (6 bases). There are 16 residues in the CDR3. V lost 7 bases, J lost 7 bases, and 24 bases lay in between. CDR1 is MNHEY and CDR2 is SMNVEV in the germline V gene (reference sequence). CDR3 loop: CASNINRDSGPHTQYF. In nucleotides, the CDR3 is TGTGCCAGCAACATCAACCGGGACTCGGGGCCACATACGCAGTATTTT.

CDR3 coding DNA: TGTGCCAGCAGTGACCGGGGGGCGGGGGACTACGAGCAGTACTTC. This translates into CASSDRGAGDYEQYF. The chain uses TRBV25-1 and TRBJ2-7, with D possibly TRBD2 on 7 matching bases. The germline CDR1 and CDR2 sequences are MGHDK and SYGVNS. The CDR3 is 15 amino acids. Trimming left V 3 bases short and J 3 bases short, with 15 bases between.

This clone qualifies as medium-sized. CDR3 amino acids: CASSASYESYEQYF. CDR3 coding DNA: TGTGCCAGCAGTGCGTCGTATGAGAGCTACGAGCAGTACTTC. The chain is built from TRBV2 and TRBJ2-7; D gene ambiguous. This CDR3 spans 14 amino acids. Germline lookup yields CDR1 SNHLY and CDR2 FYNNEI. V was clipped by 4 bases and J by 3 bases, with 13 bases between them.